This T cell receptor beta chain was sequenced during a study of blood T cell repertoires in COVID-19. Study-level background: Donors in the United States, Italy and Spain gave samples during acute or convalescent COVID-19. In each case, the material was cDNA or gDNA derived from T cells, B-cell-depleted T cells, or PBMCs.

In its sample, this clone was seen many times. The CDR3 length is 15 residues. Germline CDR1 MGHRA, CDR2 YSYEKL. V was clipped by 0 bases and J by 9 bases, with 15 bases between them. In the source study's methods: Amplification with reference gene primers provided the estimates of nucleated cell counts. This table comes from immunoSEQ multiplex PCR, and its TCRdb copy is limited to in-frame clones, with some not included. V and J calls and clone size come straight from that table; D and trimming were deduced from the DNA. The sample has approximately 50,000 clones, roughly 85% seen once. The sequence was obtained from a man between 65 and 80 years old with acute or convalescent COVID-19. V gene TRBV4-1 combines with J gene TRBJ1-5; no firm D call. What was sequenced was peripheral blood. The CDR3 nucleotides are TGCGCCAGCAGCCAAGAATGGTCGGGAACGGGGCCCCAGCATTTT. Translated: CASSQEWSGTGPQHF.